This T cell receptor (beta chain) is drawn from a study of blood T cell repertoires in COVID-19. Turning to the study itself: Donors in the United States, Italy and Spain gave samples during acute or convalescent COVID-19. Sources were T cells, B-cell-depleted T cells, or PBMCs; the material itself was cDNA or gDNA.

Original analysis: Estimated nucleated cell counts came from reference gene primer amplification. Method: immunoSEQ multiplex PCR; TCRdb's copy keeps in-frame clones and lacks some. That table furnishes V, J and clone size, whereas the DNA furnished D and trimming. The sample records about 260,000 clones, around 86% being singletons. CDR3 length: 15 residues. V gave up 1 base and J gave up 2 bases; unmatched junction bases: 4. Germline lookup yields CDR1 LNHDA and CDR2 SQIVND (reference sequence). This receptor was obtained from a woman between 40 and 55 years old who had recovered from COVID-19. The rearrangement uses TRBV19 and TRBJ1-1; 7 bases line up with TRBD1. The sample consisted of peripheral blood. CDR3 coding DNA: TGTGCCAGTAGTATAGGGGGACAGCCAAACACTGAAGCTTTCTTT. This gives the protein CASSIGGQPNTEAFF.